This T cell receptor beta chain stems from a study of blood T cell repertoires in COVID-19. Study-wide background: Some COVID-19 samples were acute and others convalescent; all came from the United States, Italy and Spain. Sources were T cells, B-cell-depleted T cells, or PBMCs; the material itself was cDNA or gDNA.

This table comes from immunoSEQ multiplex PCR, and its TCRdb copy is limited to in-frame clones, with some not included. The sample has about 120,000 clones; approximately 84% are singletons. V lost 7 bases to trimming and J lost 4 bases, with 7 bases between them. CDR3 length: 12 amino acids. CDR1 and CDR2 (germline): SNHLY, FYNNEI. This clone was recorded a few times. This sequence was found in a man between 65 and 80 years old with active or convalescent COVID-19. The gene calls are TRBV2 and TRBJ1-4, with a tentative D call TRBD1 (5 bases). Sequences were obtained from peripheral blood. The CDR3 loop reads CASNRFNEKLFF. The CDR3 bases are TGTGCCAGCAACAGGTTTAATGAAAAACTGTTTTTT. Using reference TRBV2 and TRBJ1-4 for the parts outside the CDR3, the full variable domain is EPEVTQTPSHQVTQMGQEVILRCVPISNHLYFYWYRQILGQKVEFLVSFYNNEISEKSEIFDDQFSVERPDGSNFTLKIRSTKLEDSAMYFCASNRFNEKLFFGSGTQLSVL.